This TCR beta chain is from a study of prognosis after radiotherapy for stage I lung cancer. Study summary: Patient ages ran from about 50 to 95, with a median of around 70 years, and the group had 10 to 15 men and about 6 women.

Comments on this clonotype: This may be a read error, as it is one base from a much larger clone.

Germline CDR1 WSHSY, CDR2 SAAADI. The CDR3 totals 16 residues. Amplicons of TCR beta CDR3 were generated from genomic DNA by two-round multiplex PCR. Primers specific to each TRBV and TRBJ gene were used in first-round PCR. The second round of PCR employed universal primers. MiXCR, applied by TCRdb to the multiplex PCR reads, yields one record per CDR3 protein. Altogether fewer than 30,000 distinct CDR3 sequences are present, 40% to 55% being singletons, with the ten largest covering about 15%. Prior chemotherapy, radiotherapy and other malignancies were absent; CT and PET/CT showed node-negative disease.

The chain employs TRBV10-2 and TRBJ2-5; the match to TRBD2 covers 10 bases. The receptor comes from a donor aged 50 or older with non-small cell lung cancer. The starting material was PBMCs, obtained before or after stereotactic body radiation therapy (not recorded which). CDR3 coding DNA: TGCTCCAGCAGGGGTCCAGCGGGGGGGCCTGGAGAGACCCAGTACTTC. Amino acids: CSSRGPAGGPGETQYF.